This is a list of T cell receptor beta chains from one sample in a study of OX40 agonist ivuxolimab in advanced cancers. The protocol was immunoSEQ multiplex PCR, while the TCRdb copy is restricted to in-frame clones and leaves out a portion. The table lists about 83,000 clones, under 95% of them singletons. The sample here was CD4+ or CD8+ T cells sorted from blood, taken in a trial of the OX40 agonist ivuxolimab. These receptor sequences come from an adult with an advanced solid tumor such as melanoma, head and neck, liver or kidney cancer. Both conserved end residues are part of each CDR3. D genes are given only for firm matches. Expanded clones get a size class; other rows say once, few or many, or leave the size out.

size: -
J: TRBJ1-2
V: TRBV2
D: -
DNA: TGTGCCAGCACAGTCGCTCAGATTTATGGCTACACCTTC
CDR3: CASTVAQIYGYTF

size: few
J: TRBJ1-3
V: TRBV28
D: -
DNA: TGTGCCAGCAGTCCTCTGCCTGGGGCTCAATCCATATATTTT
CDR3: CASSPLPGAQSIYF

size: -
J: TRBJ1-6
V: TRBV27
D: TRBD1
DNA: TGTGCCAGCAGTTTATGGGACAGCAATAATTCACCCCTCCACTTT
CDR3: CASSLWDSNNSPLHF

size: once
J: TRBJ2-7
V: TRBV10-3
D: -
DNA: TGTGCCATCAAGCCCGGCAGCTCCTACGAGCAGTACTTC
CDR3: CAIKPGSSYEQYF

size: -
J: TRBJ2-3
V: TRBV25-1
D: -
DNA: TGTGCCAGCAGTGACTACCGTCACGGCTACACAGATACGCAGTATTTT
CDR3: CASSDYRHGYTDTQYF

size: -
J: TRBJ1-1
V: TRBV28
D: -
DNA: TGTGCCAGCAGTCCTCTGGGACGACCGGGGACTGAAGCTTTCTTT
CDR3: CASSPLGRPGTEAFF

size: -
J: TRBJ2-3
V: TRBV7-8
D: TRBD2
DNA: TGTGCCAGCAGCTTAGCAGGGACTAGCGGGGGGTCAGATACGCAGTATTTT
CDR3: CASSLAGTSGGSDTQYF

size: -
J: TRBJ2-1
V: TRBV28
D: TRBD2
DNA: TGTGCCAGCACTTTAGCGGGGGGGGCCTACAATGAGCAGTTCTTC
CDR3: CASTLAGGAYNEQFF

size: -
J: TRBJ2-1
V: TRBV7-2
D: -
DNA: TGTGCCAGCAGCCACGGGACCATTGGGGGAAATGAGCAGTTCTTC
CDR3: CASSHGTIGGNEQFF

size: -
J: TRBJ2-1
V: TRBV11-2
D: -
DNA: TGTGCCAGCAGGCAAGCGGAGTGGATCAATGAGCAGTTCTTC
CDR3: CASRQAEWINEQFF

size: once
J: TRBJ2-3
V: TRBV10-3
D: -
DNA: TGTGCCATCACGGACCAAAGCACAGATACGCAGTATTTT
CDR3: CAITDQSTDTQYF

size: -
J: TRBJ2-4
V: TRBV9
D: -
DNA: TGTGCCAGCAGTTTTGCGCGGTTAGCCAAAAACATTCAGTACTTC
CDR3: CASSFARLAKNIQYF

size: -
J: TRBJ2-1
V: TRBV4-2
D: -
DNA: TGTGCCAGCAGCCAAGTACAACAGTTTGGTAATGAGCAGTTCTTC
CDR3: CASSQVQQFGNEQFF

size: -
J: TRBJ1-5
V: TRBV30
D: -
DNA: TGTGCCTGGAGCCGTCCCAATCAGCCCCAGCATTTT
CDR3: CAWSRPNQPQHF

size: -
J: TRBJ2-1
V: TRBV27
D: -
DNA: TGTGCCAGCAGTTCCCTAGAATTCAATGAGCAGTTCTTC
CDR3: CASSSLEFNEQFF

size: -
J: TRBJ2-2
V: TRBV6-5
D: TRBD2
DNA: TGTGCCAGCAGTTACTCGGGACTAGGGGCCGGGGAGCTGTTTTTT
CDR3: CASSYSGLGAGELFF

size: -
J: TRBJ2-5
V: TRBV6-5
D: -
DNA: TGTGCCAGCAGTTACAGTGGCCAAGAGACCCAGTACTTC
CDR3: CASSYSGQETQYF

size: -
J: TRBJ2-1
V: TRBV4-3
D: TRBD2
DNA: TGCGCCAGCAGCCAAGGACTAGCGGGAGAGCTTGGCAATGAGCAGTTCTTC
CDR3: CASSQGLAGELGNEQFF

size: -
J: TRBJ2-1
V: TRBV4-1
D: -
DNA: TGCGCCAGCAGCCAAGATTCGTACAATGAGCAGTTCTTC
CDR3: CASSQDSYNEQFF

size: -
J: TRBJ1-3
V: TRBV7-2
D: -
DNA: TGTGCCAGCAGCTCCCTCAGACAGTCCTCTGGAAACACCATATATTTT
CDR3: CASSSLRQSSGNTIYF

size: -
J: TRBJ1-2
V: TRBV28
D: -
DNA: TGTGCCAGCAGTTCCCTGACAGTTCTTAATGACTATGGCTACACCTTC
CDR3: CASSSLTVLNDYGYTF

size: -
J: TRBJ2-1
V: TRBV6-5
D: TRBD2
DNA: TGTGCCAGCAGTTACTGGGGGGGAACCTACAATGAGCAGTTCTTC
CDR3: CASSYWGGTYNEQFF

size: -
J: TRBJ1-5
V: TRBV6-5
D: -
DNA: TGTGCCAGCAGCCCCGAGTTTCTTCAGCCCCAGCATTTT
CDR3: CASSPEFLQPQHF

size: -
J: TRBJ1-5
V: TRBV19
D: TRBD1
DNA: TGTGCCAGTAGTTTTAGGACAGGGGGCGACCATCAGCCCCAGCATTTT
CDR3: CASSFRTGGDHQPQHF

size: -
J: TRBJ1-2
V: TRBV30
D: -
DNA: TGTGCCTGGAGTGCAGGGGATAACTATGGCTACACCTTC
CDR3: CAWSAGDNYGYTF

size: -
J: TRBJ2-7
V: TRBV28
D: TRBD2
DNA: TGTGCCAGCAGTTTAGCGGGGGGTTTTTACGAGCAGTACTTC
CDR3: CASSLAGGFYEQYF

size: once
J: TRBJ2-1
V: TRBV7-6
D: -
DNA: TGTGCCAGCAGCTTAGCGCTAGCTAGCAGGACGGGGAATGAGCAGTTCTTC
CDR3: CASSLALASRTGNEQFF